The source of this TCR beta chain is a study of cytomegalovirus exposure and HLA in healthy donors. Points from the study as a whole: Productive status was seen about 87% or about 30% of the time for most TCR beta V segments in an earlier analysis.

The CDR3 has 15 residues. The V and J ends lost 4 bases and 0 bases respectively, with 12 bases between them. Germline V gene lookup returns CDR1 SGHNT and CDR2 YYREEE (reference sequence). Each donor was nominally healthy when sampled (though unrecorded immune exposures were likely). This clone was seen a handful of times. Antigen specificity is unknown. PCR amplification relied on 60 Vbeta primers (plus 13 Jbeta primers). Here immunoSEQ multiplex PCR was the method, and the copy in TCRdb shows in-frame clones only, minus some. The sample has over 90,000 clones; more than 75% are singletons. The sequenced sample consisted of PBMCs. The TCR sequence derives from a woman younger than 30 in good health and CMV-seropositive. This chain uses TRBV5-4 with TRBJ2-3; weak D call: TRBD1 (6 bases). CDR3 sequence: CASSPPGDSTDTQYF. DNA of the CDR3: TGTGCCAGCAGCCCCCCAGGGGACAGCACAGATACGCAGTATTTT.